This T cell receptor (beta chain) emerged from a study of blood T cell repertoires in COVID-19. Across the study: From the United States, Italy and Spain came samples of acute and convalescent COVID-19.

In the study's own analysis: Amplifying reference gene primers gave estimates of nucleated cell counts. Profiling relied on immunoSEQ multiplex PCR, and the TCRdb table lists in-frame clones only, not all of them. V, J and clone size are taken as reported in that table, and D and trimming were inferred from the DNA itself. Of about 140,000 clones listed, under 85% are singletons. CDR1 and CDR2 (germline): SGHTA, FQGNSA. The CDR3 totals 13 residues. Trimming at V came to 3 bases and at J to 8 bases, leaving 6 bases not matched to a gene. Sequencing input: peripheral blood. This clonotype was sampled from a human donor in a cohort sampled during active COVID-19. The V and J genes are TRBV7-2 and TRBJ1-1, with 7 bases identical to TRBD1. The CDR3 DNA follows: TGTGCCAGCAGCTTCCGACAGGGTCTAGAAGCTTTCTTT. Translation: CASSFRQGLEAFF.